This T cell receptor (beta chain) was obtained from a study of tumor-infiltrating lymphocytes in primary liver carcinoma. Study-wide findings and caveats: Tumors significantly exceeded blood in top-250-clone fraction (p = 0.039).

The researchers obtained blood RNA from unsorted whole blood and also extracted germline DNA. Germline assignment: CDR1 SGHKS and CDR2 YYEKEE (reference sequence). The CDR3 extends over 16 amino acids. The V end was cut by 0 bases, the J end by 0 bases, with 10 bases between. Regarding this clonotype: What it binds is unknown.

TCR beta cDNA was prepared out of roughly 0.5 ug total RNA by means of a constant-region primer. Three nested multiplex PCR rounds, a slightly modified ARM-PCR, produced the libraries for TCR beta. The first two PCR rounds used TRBV1-TRBV30 forward primers with a C-beta reverse primer, 9 to 10 cycles each. TCRdb used MiXCR to reprocess the multiplex PCR reads, holding one entry per CDR3 protein. The sample has 300,000 to 350,000 distinct CDR3 sequences, less than 65% seen once; the top ten hold about 6%. The material sequenced was peripheral blood. The chain is built from TRBV5-5 and TRBJ1-3; TRBD1 might be the D (6 bases). This receptor was identified in a man aged 40-49 years with primary liver carcinoma and hepatitis B virus infection. The CDR3 loop reads CASSLGGDNSGNTIYF. CDR3 in DNA: TGTGCCAGCAGCTTGGGCGGGGACAACTCTGGAAACACCATATATTTT.